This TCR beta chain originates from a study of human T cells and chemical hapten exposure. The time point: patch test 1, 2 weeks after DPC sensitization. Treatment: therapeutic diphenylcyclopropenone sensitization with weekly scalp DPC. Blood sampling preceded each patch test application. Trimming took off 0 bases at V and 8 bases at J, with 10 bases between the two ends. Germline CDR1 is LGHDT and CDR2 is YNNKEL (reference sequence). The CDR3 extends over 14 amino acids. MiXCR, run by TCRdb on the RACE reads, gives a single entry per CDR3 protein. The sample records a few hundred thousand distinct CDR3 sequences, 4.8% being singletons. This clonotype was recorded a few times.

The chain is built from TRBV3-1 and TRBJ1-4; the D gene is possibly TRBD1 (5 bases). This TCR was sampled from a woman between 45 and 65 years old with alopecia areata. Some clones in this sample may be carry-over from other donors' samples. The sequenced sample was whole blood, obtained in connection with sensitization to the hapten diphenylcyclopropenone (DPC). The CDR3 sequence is CASSQDGGREKLFF. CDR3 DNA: TGTGCCAGCAGCCAAGATGGGGGACGGGAAAAACTGTTTTTT.